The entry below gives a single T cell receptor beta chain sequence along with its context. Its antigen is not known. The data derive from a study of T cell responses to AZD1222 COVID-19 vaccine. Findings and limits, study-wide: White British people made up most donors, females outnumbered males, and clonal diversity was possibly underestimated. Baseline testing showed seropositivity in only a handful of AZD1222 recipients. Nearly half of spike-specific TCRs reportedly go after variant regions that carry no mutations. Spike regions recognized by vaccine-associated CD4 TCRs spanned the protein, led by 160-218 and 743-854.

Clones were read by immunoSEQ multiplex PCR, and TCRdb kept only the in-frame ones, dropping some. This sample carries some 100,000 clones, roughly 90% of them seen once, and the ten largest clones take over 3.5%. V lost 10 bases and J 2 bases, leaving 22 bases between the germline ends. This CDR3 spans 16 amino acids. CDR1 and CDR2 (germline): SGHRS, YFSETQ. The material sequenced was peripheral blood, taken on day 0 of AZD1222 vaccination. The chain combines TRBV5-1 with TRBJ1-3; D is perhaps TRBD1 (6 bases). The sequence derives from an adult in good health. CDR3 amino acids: CASKDRAGATGNTIYF. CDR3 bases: TGCGCCTCCAAAGACCGGGCAGGGGCGACTGGAAACACCATATATTTT.